Listed here are 24 T cell receptor beta chains from one sample, sequenced in a study of T cells after yellow fever vaccination. TCRdb fed the 5' RACE reads into MiXCR, producing one record per CDR3 protein. The sample records around 500,000 distinct CDR3 sequences, roughly a fifth being singletons. The specimen comprised PBMCs, sampled about 20 days after the first yellow fever vaccination. Receptor source: a young man who received the YFV17D yellow fever vaccine.

In this sample, this clonotype turned up a few times. J is TRBJ2-2 and V is TRBV7-7; 9 bases align to TRBD1. V lost 4 bases to trimming and J lost 10 bases; unmatched junction nucleotides: 4. Germline-derived CDR1 and CDR2 are SSHAT and FNYEAQ (reference sequence). The length of the CDR3 is 13 residues. In DNA form, the CDR3 reads TGTGCCAGCAGCTCCGGACAGGGGTTGGAGCTGTTTTTT. This translates into CASSSGQGLELFF.

The V gene is TRBV19, the J gene TRBJ2-1, with D possibly called TRBD1 or TRBD2 (5 bases each). CDR1 LNHDA and CDR2 SQIVND come from the germline V gene (reference sequence). The CDR3 has 14 amino acids. The V gene lost 1 base and the J gene lost 8 bases, with 12 bases spanning the gap. CDR3 sequence (DNA): TGTGCCAGTAGTATAGGGAGGACACAATATGAGCAGTTCTTC. This encodes CASSIGRTQYEQFF.

This clonotype was seen a few times. The chain couples TRBV6-5 to TRBJ2-7, with D maybe TRBD1 (5 bases). In germline, CDR1 is MNHEY, CDR2 SVGAGI. V lost 2 bases to trimming and J lost 7 bases, with 12 bases between them. The length of the CDR3 is 13 residues. CDR3 residues: CASSYPGLKEQYF. DNA for the CDR3: TGTGCCAGCAGTTACCCAGGGCTTAAAGAGCAGTACTTC.

The sample holds a few counts of this clonotype. This chain uses TRBV9 with TRBJ1-6, with 10 nucleotides matching TRBD1. The V segment lost 2 bases and the J segment 10 bases; nucleotides outside the gene matches: 3. Looked up from germline, CDR1 is SGDLS and CDR2 is YYNGEE. The CDR3 totals 14 residues. CDR3 amino acids: CASSVGTGDSPLHF. In DNA form, the CDR3 reads TGTGCCAGCAGCGTCGGGACAGGGGACTCACCCCTCCACTTT.

This clonotype was recorded a few times. This chain connects TRBV30 to TRBJ1-6; D unresolved. Trimming removed 8 bases from V and 5 bases from J, with 13 bases in between. This CDR3 contains 13 residues. Germline V gene sequence: CDR1 GTSNPN, CDR2 SVGIG (reference sequence). CDR3 sequence reads: CAGSRGDNSPLHF. Here the CDR3 DNA reads TGTGCCGGGTCGCGGGGAGATAATTCACCCCTCCACTTT.

This chain uses TRBV20-1 with TRBJ1-1; 10 bases map to TRBD1. Losses at the gene ends were 6 bases for V and 2 bases for J; bases not matched to a gene: 6. The CDR3 length is 14 residues. Germline CDR1 reads DFQATT; CDR2 reads SNEGSKA (reference sequence). CDR3 in amino acids: CSAGQGERNTEAFF. The CDR3 DNA follows: TGCAGTGCCGGACAGGGGGAGAGAAACACTGAAGCTTTCTTT.

This clonotype appeared a few times. The chain carries TRBV6-2 or TRBV6-3 and TRBJ2-5; D is perhaps TRBD2 (5 bases). Germline CDR1 and CDR2: MNHEY and SVGEGT. Trimming cost V 4 bases and J 5 bases, with 14 bases left between them. The CDR3 covers 14 residues. The CDR3 DNA sequence: TGTGCCAGCAGTTTCGTAAGGTCGGGGGAGACCCAGTACTTC. As protein: CASSFVRSGETQYF.

This clonotype has just a few counts. The rearrangement links TRBV25-1 to TRBJ2-2, with D unclear. This CDR3 is built from 15 residues. Germline CDR1 MGHDK, CDR2 SYGVNS. Deletions cut 6 bases from V and 3 bases from J, with 14 bases between. In DNA form, the CDR3 reads TGTGCCAGCAGGGAGACGGTTGATTACACCGGGGAGCTGTTTTTT. Amino acid sequence: CASRETVDYTGELFF.

V gene TRBV19 combines with J gene TRBJ2-6; perhaps TRBD1 as D (7 bases). The CDR3 has 15 amino acids. Trimming took off 7 bases at V and 4 bases at J, with 14 bases between the two ends. In germline, CDR1 is LNHDA, CDR2 SQIVND (reference sequence). The CDR3 DNA reads TGTGCCAGTACTCCAGGGGGGTCCGGGGCCAACGTCCTGACTTTC. Its protein is CASTPGGSGANVLTF.

The chain employs TRBV12-3 or TRBV12-4 and TRBJ1-6; 7 nucleotides align to TRBD1. V lost 4 bases to trimming and J lost 7 bases; unmatched junction nucleotides: 4. CDR3 length equals 14 residues. CDR3 sequence: CASSWGQNNSPLHF. CDR3 coding DNA: TGTGCCAGCAGTTGGGGACAGAACAATTCACCCCTCCACTTT.

The table lists this clonotype with a few counts. The CDR3 spells CASSPNWRYEQYF. As DNA, the CDR3 is TGCGCCAGCAGCCCAAACTGGAGGTACGAGCAGTACTTC. V usage is TRBV10-2 and J usage is TRBJ2-7; tentatively, D is TRBD2 (5 bases). V was cut by 6 bases and J by 4 bases, with 13 bases left in between. Germline V lookup: CDR1 WSHSY, CDR2 SAAADI. The CDR3 consists of 13 residues.

The sample holds a few counts of this clonotype. The J gene is TRBJ2-3, the V gene TRBV27, with a tentative D call TRBD2 (5 bases). This CDR3 is 13 amino acids long. Germline V gene lookup returns CDR1 MNHEY and CDR2 SMNVEV (reference sequence). V was trimmed by 5 bases and J by 8 bases, leaving 14 bases between them. The CDR3 loop reads CASSVAMGGTQYF. CDR3 sequence (DNA): TGTGCCAGCAGTGTAGCGATGGGTGGTACGCAGTATTTT.

This clonotype was observed many times. The V gene is TRBV12-3 or TRBV12-4, the J gene TRBJ2-7, with D perhaps TRBD1 (6 bases). The CDR3 is 14 residues long. V was cut by 2 bases and J by 3 bases, with 11 bases left in between. The CDR3 DNA reads as TGTGCCAGCAGTTTAAAGGGACAAATCTACGAGCAGTACTTC. This sequence encodes CASSLKGQIYEQYF.

This clonotype has more than one count but fewer than ten. The CDR3 DNA sequence: TGCGCCAGCAGCTTGATGGGGCTAGCGGGGGGACTCAGCTCCTACAATGAGCAGTTCTTC. It codes for CASSLMGLAGGLSSYNEQFF. V gene TRBV5-1 combines with J gene TRBJ2-1, with 11 bases that match TRBD2. Per the germline V gene, CDR1 is SGHRS and CDR2 is YFSETQ. The CDR3 spans 20 residues. After removal of 1 base from V and 0 bases from J, the junction contained 12 bases not matched to a gene.

This clonotype has a handful of counts. This chain uses TRBV9 with TRBJ2-2, with 9 bases aligning to TRBD2. Looked up from germline, CDR1 is SGDLS and CDR2 is YYNGEE. The CDR3 runs to 17 residues. V trimming: 0 bases; J trimming: 2 bases; junction bases outside the gene matches: 5. The DNA for the CDR3 is TGTGCCAGCAGCGTAGAGGCTAGCGGGGCCAACACCGGGGAGCTGTTTTTT. This sequence encodes CASSVEASGANTGELFF.

V gene TRBV6-2 or TRBV6-3 combines with J gene TRBJ1-4; D unresolved. Germline V CDR1 and CDR2: MNHEY, SVGEGT. The CDR3 is 13 amino acids. V was cut by 6 bases and J by 8 bases, with 13 bases left in between. The CDR3 sequence: CASRRFGYEKLFF. The CDR3 coding sequence is TGTGCCAGCAGAAGATTCGGTTACGAAAAACTGTTTTTT.

V is TRBV5-1 and J is TRBJ2-3; 11 bases fit TRBD1. The CDR3 spans 16 residues. V was clipped by 0 bases and J by 6 bases; unmatched bases: 6. Germline CDR1 is SGHRS and CDR2 is YFSETQ. In DNA form, the CDR3 reads TGCGCCAGCAGCTTGGCCGGACAGGGGGCAAGTGATACGCAGTATTTT. It is translated as CASSLAGQGASDTQYF.

The chain links TRBV7-2 to TRBJ1-2; no firm D call. This CDR3 comprises 16 residues. Germline values: CDR1 SGHTA, CDR2 FQGNSA. Trimming cost V 5 bases and J 4 bases, with 20 bases left between them. Written as DNA, the CDR3 is TGTGCCAGCAGCGGAAGGACGGCTAAACAGAGCTATGGCTACACCTTC. Translating gives CASSGRTAKQSYGYTF. Full variable domain (missing parts from reference TRBV7-2 and TRBJ1-2): GAGVSQSPSNKVTEKGKDVELRCDPISGHTALYWYRQSLGQGLEFLIYFQGNSAPDKSGLPSDRFSAERTGGSVSTLTIQRTQQEDSAVYLCASSGRTAKQSYGYTFGSGTRLTVV.

This clonotype was counted between two and nine times. The rearrangement links TRBV20-1 to TRBJ2-6; a weak D match, TRBD1 (5 bases). CDR3 size: 15 residues. The V gene lost 6 bases and the J gene lost 0 bases, with 12 bases spanning the gap. Germline V gene data show CDR1 as DFQATT and CDR2 as SNEGSKA (reference sequence). CDR3 residues: CSASNRNSGANVLTF. The CDR3 DNA sequence: TGCAGTGCATCAAACAGGAACTCTGGGGCCAACGTCCTGACTTTC.

The sample holds a few counts of this clonotype. The rearrangement links TRBV12-3 or TRBV12-4 to TRBJ1-5, with 8 bases lining up with TRBD1. The length of the CDR3 is 14 residues. V lost 4 bases, J lost 5 bases, and 4 bases stayed unmatched. CDR3 nucleotide sequence: TGTGCCAGCAGTTCGACGACAGGGGATCAGCCCCAGCATTTT. It yields the protein CASSSTTGDQPQHF.

The chain carries TRBV5-1 and TRBJ2-5; D remains unclear. Looked up from germline, CDR1 is SGHRS and CDR2 is YFSETQ. The CDR3 spans 14 residues. V lost 1 base to trimming and J lost 1 base, with 8 bases between them. The CDR3 DNA sequence: TGCGCCAGCAGCTTGTACCGGGTCCAAGAGACCCAGTACTTC. Encoded protein: CASSLYRVQETQYF.

Written as DNA, the CDR3 is TGTGCCAGTAGTATAGACGCGAACACCGGGGAGCTGTTTTTT. Translation: CASSIDANTGELFF. V gene TRBV19 combines with J gene TRBJ2-2; D is uncertain. CDR1 is LNHDA and CDR2 is SQIVND in the germline V gene (reference sequence). V gave up 0 bases and J gave up 0 bases, with 2 bases separating them. The CDR3 loop spans 14 amino acids.

The genes are TRBV7-6 and TRBJ2-2; tentatively, D is TRBD2 (6 bases). V shed 1 base and J shed 7 bases, with 10 bases lying between them. CDR1 SGHVS and CDR2 FNYEAQ come from the germline V gene. CDR3 size: 14 residues. In DNA, the CDR3 is TGTGCCAGCAGCTTAGGAGTCGGGAGCGGGGAGCTGTTTTTT. This translates into CASSLGVGSGELFF.

A few counts support this clonotype. The chain links TRBV6-1 to TRBJ1-2; D uncertain. The CDR3 totals 13 residues. Looked up from germline, CDR1 is MNHNS and CDR2 is SASEGT. Between the trimmed V and J ends, which lost 5 bases and 4 bases, there was a span of 11 bases. The CDR3 region has the DNA TGTGCCAGCAGTCCCGGGCCCTCCTATGGCTACACCTTC. Translation: CASSPGPSYGYTF.